The 27 T cell receptor beta chains given below trace back to one sample, sequenced in a study of human T cells and chemical hapten exposure. TCRdb reprocessed the RACE reads via MiXCR and lists one record per CDR3 protein. The profile shows approximately 260,000 distinct CDR3 sequences, 7.5% to 8% of them singletons. As for time point: pre-sensitization, week 0. The treatment here: therapeutic diphenylcyclopropenone sensitization with weekly scalp DPC. The sample consisted of whole blood, taken in connection with sensitization to the hapten diphenylcyclopropenone (DPC). All receptors come from a man between 18 and 29 years old with alopecia areata. Some clones in this sample may be carry-over from other donors' samples.

The chain joins TRBV2 to TRBJ2-1, with 9 bases that match TRBD2. The CDR3 runs to 15 residues. CDR1 is SNHLY and CDR2 is FYNNEI in the germline V gene. Losses at the gene ends were 8 bases for V and 3 bases for J; bases not matched to a gene: 8. The CDR3 reads CASGGVAGVYNEQFF. DNA of the CDR3: TGTGCCAGCGGAGGAGTAGCGGGGGTCTACAATGAGCAGTTCTTC.

This clonotype was detected a few times. This rearrangement joins TRBV12-3 or TRBV12-4 to TRBJ1-1, with D uncertain. The CDR3 loop spans 13 amino acids. V was clipped by 4 bases and J by 4 bases, with 10 bases between them. CDR3 in DNA: TGTGCCAGCAGTTCGAGGGTTACCACTGAAGCTTTCTTT. Its protein product is CASSSRVTTEAFF.

Ten or more counts support this clonotype. The chain uses TRBV9 and TRBJ2-3; D possibly corresponds to TRBD1 (6 bases). The CDR3 is 16 amino acids. The germline gives CDR1 SGDLS, CDR2 YYNGEE. The germline V and J ends were trimmed by 4 bases and 0 bases, with 15 bases remaining between them. As DNA, the CDR3 is TGTGCCAGCAGCACTACTTGGACAGCTAGCACAGATACGCAGTATTTT. It codes for CASSTTWTASTDTQYF.

This clonotype was seen ten or more times. J is TRBJ2-7 and V is TRBV28; 11 nucleotides line up with TRBD2. There are 15 residues in the CDR3. Germline V gives CDR1 MDHEN, CDR2 SYDVKM. V was clipped by 5 bases and J by 4 bases; unmatched bases: 7. The CDR3 reads CASSGGSGGDYEQYF. The CDR3, as DNA: TGTGCCAGCAGTGGAGGTAGCGGGGGGGATTACGAGCAGTACTTC.

There are many counts of this clonotype. The chain has TRBV9 and TRBJ2-3; the D gene could be TRBD1 or TRBD2 (6 bases each). The CDR3 covers 14 residues. V was shortened by 3 bases and J by 5 bases, with 13 bases between the two germline ends. Germline CDR1 and CDR2: SGDLS and YYNGEE. The CDR3 loop is CASSERGTQDTQYF. CDR3 nucleotide sequence: TGTGCCAGCAGCGAGAGGGGGACTCAAGATACGCAGTATTTT.

The V and J genes are TRBV2 and TRBJ1-4; the D is unclear. The CDR3 covers 14 residues. The V end was cut by 2 bases, the J end by 0 bases, with 4 bases between. Germline assignment: CDR1 SNHLY and CDR2 FYNNEI. CDR3 loop: CASSERSTNEKLFF. The CDR3 bases are TGTGCCAGCAGTGAACGGTCAACTAATGAAAAACTGTTTTTT.

This clonotype has only a few counts. The rearrangement links TRBV7-2 to TRBJ2-1; 10 positions match TRBD2. The CDR3 loop spans 16 amino acids. With V trimmed by 4 bases and J by 5 bases, 8 bases remained unmatched. Germline CDR1 and CDR2: SGHTA and FQGNSA. CDR3: CASSSDLAGADNEQFF. For the CDR3, the DNA is TGTGCCAGCAGCTCCGACCTAGCGGGGGCGGACAATGAGCAGTTCTTC.

The chain couples TRBV11-2 to TRBJ2-2; D uncertain. The CDR3 is 14 amino acids. Trimming shortened V by 1 base and J by 5 bases, and 8 bases separated the two germline ends. Germline V lookup: CDR1 SGHAT, CDR2 FQNNGV. This chain's CDR3 is CASSLGSWTGELFF. The CDR3 region has the DNA TGTGCCAGCAGCTTAGGGTCTTGGACCGGGGAGCTGTTTTTT.

The sample holds a few counts of this clonotype. The chain has TRBV3-1 and TRBJ2-1; no firm D call. The CDR3 consists of 15 residues. The ends were cut back, 1 base at V and 6 bases at J, with 13 bases in the middle. Germline CDR1 LGHDT, CDR2 YNNKEL (reference sequence). In nucleotides, the CDR3 is TGTGCCAGCAGCCAAGGGCCTTCGGCCGGCAATGAGCAGTTCTTC. This encodes CASSQGPSAGNEQFF.

The V and J genes are TRBV10-3 and TRBJ2-5; the D is unclear. Deletions cut 2 bases from V and 2 bases from J, with 3 bases between. Germline V CDR1 and CDR2: ENHRY, SYGVKD. This CDR3 is built from 12 residues. CDR3 nucleotide sequence: TGTGCCATCAGTGAGGTACAAGAGACCCAGTACTTC. Encoded protein: CAISEVQETQYF.

This clonotype was detected a few times. The CDR3 reads CASSLERGNTIYF. The DNA for the CDR3 is TGTGCCAGCAGCCTAGAGAGGGGAAACACCATATATTTT. The chain couples TRBV3-1 to TRBJ1-3, with D unresolved. Looked up from germline, CDR1 is LGHDT and CDR2 is YNNKEL (reference sequence). The CDR3 length is 13 residues. V was cut by 4 bases and J by 4 bases, with 8 bases left in between.

The chain has TRBV20-1 and TRBJ1-6; tentative D call: TRBD1 (5 bases). V shed 3 bases and J shed 4 bases, with 13 bases lying between them. The CDR3 is made up of 15 amino acids. Germline lookup yields CDR1 DFQATT and CDR2 SNEGSKA (reference sequence). CDR3 region: CSARGGTAYNSPLHF. The CDR3 nucleotides read TGCAGTGCTAGGGGGGGGACGGCTTATAATTCACCCCTCCACTTT.

V is TRBV28 and J is TRBJ2-3, with TRBD2 identical over 8 bases. This CDR3 contains 17 residues. With 2 bases clipped from V and 0 bases from J, the junction kept 7 bases outside the gene matches. Germline V gives CDR1 MDHEN, CDR2 SYDVKM. CDR3 region: CASSLGIAGTSTDTQYF. DNA of the CDR3: TGTGCCAGCAGTTTAGGTATAGCGGGGACGAGCACAGATACGCAGTATTTT.

In this sample, this clonotype turned up a few times. The chain couples TRBV7-9 to TRBJ1-2; weak D call: TRBD1 (6 bases). The CDR3 is 12 amino acids. Germline-derived CDR1 and CDR2 are SEHNR and FQNEAQ (reference sequence). Trimming left V 0 bases short and J 12 bases short, with 11 bases between. This chain's CDR3 is CASSLADRLDTF. CDR3 coding DNA: TGTGCCAGCAGCTTAGCTGACAGGCTAGACACCTTC.

The sample holds a few counts of this clonotype. At one end the junction does not follow the germline gene, possibly because of a read error. The V gene is TRBV2, the J gene TRBJ1-1; 7 positions agree with TRBD1. CDR1 is SNHLY and CDR2 is FYNNEI in the germline V gene. CDR3 length equals 16 residues. The CDR3 loop is CASSLRGRGMNAEAFF. As DNA, the CDR3 is TGTGCCAGCAGTCTTAGGGGGCGCGGAATGAACGCTGAAGCTTTCTTT.

This clonotype has a count of ten or more. The V gene is TRBV28, the J gene TRBJ1-2; D unresolved. Looked up from germline, CDR1 is MDHEN and CDR2 is SYDVKM. The CDR3 is made up of 16 amino acids. With 6 bases removed from V and 0 bases from J, the gap between germline ends came to 17 bases. The CDR3 region has the DNA TGTGCCAGCAGATCGTTCAGTGGCCAAGCTAACTATGGCTACACCTTC. Translation gives CASRSFSGQANYGYTF.

Here the CDR3 DNA reads TGTGCCAGCAGCCAACCAGGACAGTGGGACAAAAACATTCAGTACTTC. It codes for CASSQPGQWDKNIQYF. The chain combines TRBV16 with TRBJ2-4, with D perhaps matching TRBD1 (6 bases). Germline V lookup: CDR1 KGHSY, CDR2 FQNENV. CDR3 length: 16 residues. V gave up 2 bases and J gave up 3 bases, with 14 bases separating them.

The V and J genes are TRBV4-1 and TRBJ1-1, with D uncertain. This CDR3 region has 18 residues. Germline V gene lookup returns CDR1 MGHRA and CDR2 YSYEKL. V was cut by 0 bases and J by 0 bases, with 17 bases left in between. The CDR3 here is CASSQDQSGRGMNTEAFF. Here the CDR3 DNA reads TGCGCCAGCAGCCAAGATCAATCCGGGCGCGGGATGAACACTGAAGCTTTCTTT.

The chain is built from TRBV6-2 or TRBV6-3 and TRBJ2-3; 8 bases are shared with TRBD2. V gave up 6 bases and J gave up 0 bases; unmatched junction bases: 5. CDR3 size: 15 residues. The V gene's germline CDR1 is MNHEY and CDR2 SVGEGT. CDR3 protein: CASRDIAGSTDTQYF. The CDR3, as DNA: TGTGCCAGCAGAGACATAGCGGGGAGCACAGATACGCAGTATTTT.

The chain links TRBV11-2 to TRBJ2-6; 9 bases are a match to TRBD1. The CDR3 has 17 amino acids. V lost 5 bases, J lost 0 bases, and 5 bases stayed unmatched. From germline, CDR1 is SGHAT and CDR2 FQNNGV. The CDR3 protein is CASSLGQGFSGANVLTF. For the CDR3, the DNA is TGTGCCAGCAGCCTCGGACAGGGGTTCTCTGGGGCCAACGTCCTGACTTTC.

This clonotype was counted many times. V and J are TRBV27 and TRBJ1-4; the D is unclear. Looked up from germline, CDR1 is MNHEY and CDR2 is SMNVEV (reference sequence). The ends were cut back, 9 bases at V and 13 bases at J, with 12 bases in the middle. This CDR3 spans 10 amino acids. CDR3 residues: CARCRVALFF. CDR3 in DNA: TGTGCCAGGTGTCGGGTGGCACTGTTTTTT.

This chain uses TRBV28 with TRBJ1-4; D is unresolved. The germline V gene encodes CDR1 MDHEN and CDR2 SYDVKM. The germline V and J ends were trimmed by 3 bases and 5 bases, with 13 bases remaining between them. This CDR3 is built from 15 residues. CDR3 amino acids: CASSFPGRTNEKLFF. The CDR3 bases are TGTGCCAGCAGTTTCCCCGGGCGGACCAATGAAAAACTGTTTTTT.

This chain joins TRBV15 and TRBJ2-7, with D possibly TRBD2 on 6 matching bases. Germline CDR1 is LNHNV and CDR2 is YYDKDF (reference sequence). This CDR3 region has 15 residues. V lost 2 bases and J 3 bases, leaving 14 bases between the germline ends. CDR3 protein: CATSRPGRGFYEQYF. The CDR3 DNA reads as TGTGCCACCAGCAGACCGGGACGGGGGTTCTACGAGCAGTACTTC. The whole variable domain, remainder taken from reference TRBV15 and TRBJ2-7, is DAMVIQNPRYQVTQFGKPVTLSCSQTLNHNVMYWYQQKSSQAPKLLFHYYDKDFNNEADTPDNFQSRRPNTSFCFLDIRSPGLGDTAMYLCATSRPGRGFYEQYFGPGTRLTVT.

The V and J genes are TRBV7-9 and TRBJ2-2; D is perhaps TRBD1 or TRBD2 (5 bases each). Trimming stripped 5 bases from V and 5 bases from J, with 9 bases between. In germline, CDR1 is SEHNR, CDR2 FQNEAQ (reference sequence). The CDR3 extends over 13 amino acids. In DNA, the CDR3 is TGTGCCAGCAGCACCTGGGGGACCGGGGAGCTGTTTTTT. Translation: CASSTWGTGELFF.

This clonotype has just a few counts. The chain carries TRBV6-6 and TRBJ1-3; no firm D call. This CDR3 has 14 amino acids. V lost 6 bases and J 4 bases, leaving 13 bases between the germline ends. Germline CDR1 and CDR2: MNHNY and SVGAGI (reference sequence). The CDR3 bases are TGTGCCAGCAGCCCGCACCCCGCCGGAAACACCATATATTTT. Its translation is CASSPHPAGNTIYF.

This clonotype came up a few times. The chain carries TRBV11-2 and TRBJ2-7; D ambiguous. This CDR3 is built from 13 residues. V dropped 4 bases and J dropped 5 bases, with 12 bases sitting between them. Germline V CDR1 and CDR2: SGHAT, FQNNGV. CDR3 in DNA: TGTGCCAGCAGCTCGGACCGGCTGAACGAGCAGTACTTC. It translates to CASSSDRLNEQYF. The variable domain in full, completed from reference TRBV11-2 and TRBJ2-7, reads EAGVAQSPRYKIIEKRQSVAFWCNPISGHATLYWYQQILGQGPKLLIQFQNNGVVDDSQLPKDRFSAERLKGVDSTLKIQPAKLEDSAVYLCASSSDRLNEQYFGPGTRLTVT.

This clonotype appeared a few times. The rearrangement uses TRBV11-2 and TRBJ2-5; 10 bases match TRBD1. Germline V CDR1 and CDR2: SGHAT, FQNNGV. The junction had 8 bases not matched to a gene; V was cut back by 6 bases and J by 7 bases. The CDR3 spans 14 residues. CDR3 residues: CASRPGTGEGTQYF. The CDR3 region has the DNA TGTGCCAGCAGGCCGGGGACAGGGGAAGGGACCCAGTACTTC.